The 32 T cell receptor beta chains listed next were all sequenced from one sample in a study of blood T cell repertoires in COVID-19. The data were produced by immunoSEQ multiplex PCR, yet TCRdb's version contains in-frame clones alone and is incomplete. The table has some 42,000 clones, about 91% seen once. The sequenced sample consisted of peripheral blood. The source of these receptors is a man aged 50 or older with active COVID-19.

This chain joins TRBV5-1 and TRBJ2-7, with 11 nucleotides matching TRBD2. The germline V gene encodes CDR1 SGHRS and CDR2 YFSETQ. This CDR3 region has 15 residues. The trim removed 0 bases at V and 2 bases at J, leaving 1 base unmatched. In DNA form, the CDR3 reads TGCGCCAGCAGCTTGGGACTAGCGGGACCCTACGAGCAGTACTTC. It yields the protein CASSLGLAGPYEQYF.

A few counts support this clone. The V gene is TRBV19, the J gene TRBJ1-5; the match to TRBD1 covers 9 bases. J gave up 2 bases and V 3 bases, and 11 bases lay outside the gene matches. The CDR3 runs 18 residues. Germline CDR1 and CDR2: LNHDA and SQIVND (reference sequence). Written as DNA, the CDR3 is TGTGCCAGTAGTATGTCCCCGGACAGGGGAAGGGGCAATCAGCCCCAGCATTTT. Translated, it gives CASSMSPDRGRGNQPQHF.

The chain links TRBV5-1 to TRBJ2-1; TRBD2 agrees at 12 bases. This CDR3 has 17 amino acids. Germline lookup yields CDR1 SGHRS and CDR2 YFSETQ. V lost 4 bases, J lost 9 bases, and 14 bases stayed unmatched. CDR3 amino acids: CASSPRTGLAGGSEQFF. The CDR3, as DNA: TGCGCCAGCAGCCCTCGAACCGGGCTAGCGGGAGGGAGTGAGCAGTTCTTC.

This clone was counted a few times. V usage is TRBV12-5 and J usage is TRBJ1-5; D not certain. V was trimmed by 1 base and J by 4 bases, leaving 5 bases between them. There are 13 residues in the CDR3. Germline CDR1 is LGHNT and CDR2 is FRNRAP. This CDR3 is CASGLGMNQPQHF. Written as DNA, the CDR3 is TGTGCTAGTGGTTTGGGTATGAATCAGCCCCAGCATTTT.

CDR3 sequence (DNA): TGTGCCACCAGTGACCACAGGGAACCCTCCTACAATGAGCAGTTCTTC. It translates to CATSDHREPSYNEQFF. The J gene is TRBJ2-1, the V gene TRBV24-1; D possibly corresponds to TRBD1 (6 bases). V was cut by 4 bases and J by 0 bases, with 12 bases left in between. The CDR3 spans 16 residues. CDR1 is KGHDR, CDR2 SFDVKD, per germline.

J is TRBJ2-6 and V is TRBV19; TRBD1 aligns across 10 bases. With V trimmed by 5 bases and J by 2 bases, 6 bases remained unmatched. Germline CDR1 and CDR2: LNHDA and SQIVND (reference sequence). This CDR3 is built from 17 residues. For the CDR3, the DNA is TGTGCCAGTAGTTCGACGGGACAGGGGACTGGGGCCAACGTCCTGACTTTC. Translating it yields CASSSTGQGTGANVLTF. Based on the CDR3 plus reference TRBV19 and TRBJ2-6, the full variable domain is DGGITQSPKYLFRKEGQNVTLSCEQNLNHDAMYWYRQDPGQGLRLIYYSQIVNDFQKGDIAEGYSVSREKKESFPLTVTSAQKNPTAFYLCASSSTGQGTGANVLTFGAGSRLTVL.

CDR3: CASSLARDQETQYF. The CDR3 coding sequence is TGTGCCAGCAGCTTAGCGCGGGACCAAGAGACCCAGTACTTC. The chain has TRBV7-9 and TRBJ2-5; D is perhaps TRBD2 (5 bases). The CDR3 is made up of 14 amino acids. V lost 0 bases, J lost 0 bases, and 5 bases lay in between. The germline V gene encodes CDR1 SEHNR and CDR2 FQNEAQ (reference sequence).

V and J are TRBV6-5 and TRBJ2-5, with a tentative D call TRBD2 (5 bases). V was shortened by 6 bases and J by 3 bases, with 17 bases between the two germline ends. This CDR3 spans 15 amino acids. Germline V CDR1 and CDR2: MNHEY, SVGAGI. CDR3 sequence: CASSLRLHLKETQYF. The CDR3 DNA is TGTGCCAGCAGCTTAAGACTACACCTGAAAGAGACCCAGTACTTC.

The gene calls are TRBV5-1 and TRBJ2-7, with 11 bases matching TRBD2. V dropped 7 bases and J dropped 2; count of bases not matched to a gene: 2. This CDR3 contains 13 residues. Per germline, CDR1 SGHRS and CDR2 YFSETQ. CDR3 residues: CASQLAGAYEQYF. The DNA of the CDR3 is TGCGCCAGCCAACTAGCGGGGGCCTACGAGCAGTACTTC.

The V and J genes are TRBV3-1 (or the pseudogene TRBV3-2) and TRBJ2-2; a possible D gene is TRBD2 (5 bases). CDR1 LGHDT and CDR2 YNNKEL come from the germline V gene (reference sequence). V was shortened by 0 bases and J by 5 bases, with 10 bases between the two germline ends. The CDR3 consists of 15 residues. CDR3 coding DNA: TGTGCCAGCAGCCAAGAAGGGAGCGGAACCGGGGAGCTGTTTTTT. It encodes CASSQEGSGTGELFF.

The J gene is TRBJ2-1, the V gene TRBV3-1 (or the pseudogene TRBV3-2); TRBD2 aligns across 7 bases. V trimming: 4 bases; J trimming: 10 bases; junction bases outside the gene matches: 7. Looked up from germline, CDR1 is LGHDT and CDR2 is YNNKEL (reference sequence). CDR3 length: 13 residues. The CDR3 DNA reads as TGTGCCAGCAGCCTACTGGGGACTATCGAGCAGTTCTTC. It codes for CASSLLGTIEQFF.

V usage is TRBV28 and J usage is TRBJ1-5; 9 bases are a match to TRBD1. Unmatched junction bases numbered 6, after V lost 2 bases and J lost 4 bases. The CDR3 runs to 16 residues. Per the germline V gene, CDR1 is MDHEN and CDR2 is SYDVKM. CDR3 in DNA: TGTGCCAGCAGTTTACCCCACAGGGGGCGAAATCAGCCCCAGCATTTT. It encodes CASSLPHRGRNQPQHF.

This clone was found once. The gene calls are TRBV27 and TRBJ1-6; maybe TRBD1 (5 bases). Between the trimmed V and J ends, which lost 3 bases and 9 bases, there was a span of 15 bases. The CDR3 loop spans 15 amino acids. Per germline, CDR1 MNHEY and CDR2 SMNVEV (reference sequence). The CDR3 DNA follows: TGTGCCAGCAGTTTGGGAGGGACGCGGGGTTCACCCCTCCACTTT. Its translation: CASSLGGTRGSPLHF.

The rearrangement links TRBV19 to TRBJ2-2; the match to TRBD1 covers 8 bases. Germline V gene data show CDR1 as LNHDA and CDR2 as SQIVND (reference sequence). The CDR3 runs to 14 residues. Losses at the gene ends were 10 bases for V and 2 bases for J; bases not matched to a gene: 6. CDR3 in DNA: TGTGCCATCAGAGGACAGGGAAACACCGGGGAGCTGTTTTTT. Protein product: CAIRGQGNTGELFF.

This chain connects TRBV2 to TRBJ1-3; D is possibly TRBD1 (6 bases). CDR3 size: 15 residues. Trimming shortened V by 8 bases and J by 4 bases, and 18 bases separated the two germline ends. Germline V CDR1 and CDR2: SNHLY, FYNNEI. The CDR3 DNA reads as TGTGCCAGCCAAGATCAGGGGTTGGGCGGAAACACCATATATTTT. It specifies CASQDQGLGGNTIYF.

V and J are TRBV5-1 and TRBJ2-7; 13 positions match TRBD2. With V trimmed by 9 bases and J by 7 bases, 7 bases remained unmatched. Germline V gives CDR1 SGHRS, CDR2 YFSETQ. The CDR3 totals 13 residues. CDR3 in DNA: TGCGCCACCTCACTAGCGGGAGGGCTTGAGCAGTACTTC. This encodes CATSLAGGLEQYF. Full variable domain (remainder filled in from reference TRBV5-1 and TRBJ2-7): KAGVTQTPRYLIKTRGQQVTLSCSPISGHRSVSWYQQTPGQGLQFLFEYFSETQRNKGNFPGRFSGRQFSNSRSEMNVSTLELGDSALYLCATSLAGGLEQYFGPGTRLTVT.

This sequence joins TRBV15 and TRBJ2-1, with D perhaps matching TRBD2 (6 bases). The V end lost 1 base, the J end lost 1 base, and 11 bases lay between the germline ends. The CDR3 spans 16 residues. Germline CDR1 reads LNHNV; CDR2 reads YYDKDF (reference sequence). The chain's CDR3 is CATSRVGAGSYNEQFF. Written as DNA, the CDR3 is TGTGCCACCAGCAGAGTGGGAGCGGGTTCCTACAATGAGCAGTTCTTC.

The chain joins TRBV18 to TRBJ2-3, with D possibly TRBD2 on 5 matching bases. This CDR3 is 15 amino acids long. V lost 1 base and J 3 bases, leaving 11 bases between the germline ends. Per the germline V gene, CDR1 is KGHSH and CDR2 is LQKENI. The CDR3 reads CASSPQRSGTDTQYF. As DNA, the CDR3 is TGTGCCAGCTCACCACAGCGGAGTGGTACAGATACGCAGTATTTT. Looking up the rest from reference TRBV18 and TRBJ2-3 gives the full variable domain: NAGVMQNPRHLVRRRGQEARLRCSPMKGHSHVYWYRQLPEEGLKFMVYLQKENIIDESGMPKERFSAEFPKEGPSILRIQQVVRGDSAAYFCASSPQRSGTDTQYFGPGTRLTVL.

The chain employs TRBV5-4 and TRBJ2-1, with 8 bases identical to TRBD1. Germline V gene data show CDR1 as SGHNT and CDR2 as YYREEE (reference sequence). There are 16 residues in the CDR3. After removal of 4 bases from V and 1 base from J, the junction contained 7 bases not matched to a gene. The CDR3 protein is CASSRSGTGSYNEQFF. In nucleotides, the CDR3 is TGTGCCAGCAGCCGCTCCGGGACAGGTTCCTACAATGAGCAGTTCTTC.

V usage is TRBV11-2 and J usage is TRBJ2-5, with 9 bases aligning to TRBD2. The V gene end was trimmed by 1 base and the J gene end by 5 bases; junction bases not matched to a gene: 8. Germline V gives CDR1 SGHAT, CDR2 FQNNGV. CDR3 length: 16 residues. This CDR3 is CASSLGGAGGLETQYF. In nucleotides, the CDR3 is TGTGCCAGCAGCTTAGGCGGGGCGGGAGGGCTTGAGACCCAGTACTTC.

This rearrangement joins TRBV3-1 (or the pseudogene TRBV3-2) to TRBJ2-5; 8 bases agree with TRBD1. Germline assignment: CDR1 LGHDT and CDR2 YNNKEL (reference sequence). V gave up 6 bases and J gave up 2 bases; unmatched junction bases: 5. CDR3 length: 14 residues. CDR3 in DNA: TGTGCCAGCAGAGGGGACAGGCTACAAGAGACCCAGTACTTC. As protein: CASRGDRLQETQYF.

The chain links TRBV29-1 to TRBJ2-1; 10 bases match TRBD2. V trimming: 4 bases; J trimming: 7 bases; junction bases outside the gene matches: 1. There are 12 residues in the CDR3. Germline V gives CDR1 SQVTM, CDR2 ANQGSEA. CDR3 sequence (DNA): TGCAGCGTTGGTAGCGGGAGGAATGAGCAGTTCTTC. Translating it yields CSVGSGRNEQFF.

The V and J genes are TRBV10-2 and TRBJ2-7; 14 bases line up with TRBD2. This CDR3 comprises 16 residues. V was pared by 8 bases and J by 3 bases, with 9 bases of the junction left unmatched. Germline lookup yields CDR1 WSHSY and CDR2 SAAADI. The CDR3 region has the DNA TGCGCCAGCCGCGGGACTAGCGGGAGAGGGGGCTACGAGCAGTACTTC. This encodes CASRGTSGRGGYEQYF.

The rearrangement joins TRBV27 to TRBJ2-1; D not certain. V lost 5 bases to trimming and J lost 14 bases, with 10 bases between them. CDR3 length: 10 residues. The germline V gene encodes CDR1 MNHEY and CDR2 SMNVEV (reference sequence). Written as DNA, the CDR3 is TGTGCCAGCAGTCTGGAGAGAAAGTTCTTC. Its translation is CASSLERKFF.

V is TRBV7-9 and J is TRBJ1-1, with 11 bases fitting TRBD1. CDR3 length equals 17 residues. Germline values: CDR1 SEHNR, CDR2 FQNEAQ (reference sequence). Germline trimming cut 4 bases from V and 5 bases from J; bases unmatched to any gene: 12. As DNA, the CDR3 is TGTGCCAGCAGCTCTGCCGGACAGGGGGCCCTGGGTACTGAAGCTTTCTTT. It specifies CASSSAGQGALGTEAFF.

This chain connects TRBV6-5 to TRBJ2-7; tentative D call: TRBD1 (5 bases). The CDR3 consists of 15 residues. From germline, CDR1 is MNHEY and CDR2 SVGAGI. V was cut by 11 bases and J by 0 bases, with 20 bases left in between. Here the CDR3 DNA reads TGTGCCTCCCAGGGTTCGGCTTCAAACTCCTACGAGCAGTACTTC. This gives the protein CASQGSASNSYEQYF.

This chain connects TRBV11-2 to TRBJ1-4; maybe TRBD1 (5 bases). Germline V gene lookup returns CDR1 SGHAT and CDR2 FQNNGV. The CDR3 contains 12 residues. V lost 0 bases and J 10 bases, leaving 6 bases between the germline ends. For the CDR3, the DNA is TGTGCCAGCAGCTTAGATCAGGGAAAACTGTTTTTT. Amino acid sequence: CASSLDQGKLFF.

The chain combines TRBV11-2 with TRBJ2-7; D perhaps matches TRBD1 (5 bases). The ends were cut back, 1 base at V and 4 bases at J, with 5 bases in the middle. This CDR3 is 12 amino acids long. Germline lookup yields CDR1 SGHAT and CDR2 FQNNGV. CDR3: CASSLGQYEQYF. The CDR3 DNA follows: TGTGCCAGCAGCTTAGGACAGTACGAGCAGTACTTC.

In DNA form, the CDR3 reads TGTGCCAGCAGCTTAGTCCACACAGGGGTCTACAATGAGCAGTTCTTC. It yields the protein CASSLVHTGVYNEQFF. The chain uses TRBV7-2 and TRBJ2-1; 7 nucleotides agree with TRBD1. CDR3 length: 16 residues. Unmatched junction bases numbered 6, after V lost 1 base and J lost 3 bases. Germline lookup yields CDR1 SGHTA and CDR2 FQGNSA.

The rearrangement uses TRBV6-5 and TRBJ2-3; TRBD2 matches 13 bases. Trimming removed 10 bases from V and 5 bases from J; junction bases left unmatched: 9. The CDR3 is 15 residues long. Germline lookup yields CDR1 MNHEY and CDR2 SVGAGI. CDR3 sequence reads: CAIQGLAGTGDTQYF. In DNA, the CDR3 is TGTGCCATCCAGGGACTAGCGGGGACGGGAGATACGCAGTATTTT.

The J gene is TRBJ2-7, the V gene TRBV18, with unresolved D. The CDR3 sequence is 12 residues long. Per the germline V gene, CDR1 is KGHSH and CDR2 is LQKENI. With 5 bases removed from V and 0 bases from J, the gap between germline ends came to 5 bases. This chain's CDR3 is CASSVSSYEQYF. DNA for the CDR3: TGTGCCAGCTCAGTCAGCTCCTACGAGCAGTACTTC.

About this clone itself: Other DNA sequences in this sample translate to the same CDR3. The gene calls are TRBV28 and TRBJ2-1; TRBD2 agrees at 7 bases. J was trimmed by 7 bases and V by 2 bases; bases with no gene match: 5. Germline lookup yields CDR1 MDHEN and CDR2 SYDVKM. The CDR3 covers 14 residues. This CDR3 reads CASSLAGEGNEQFF. CDR3 nucleotide sequence: TGTGCCAGCAGTTTAGCGGGAGAGGGTAATGAGCAGTTCTTC.